The present T cell receptor beta chain was sequenced within a study of Ad26.COV2.S vaccination and SARS-CoV-2 variants. Here immunoSEQ multiplex PCR was the method, and the copy in TCRdb shows in-frame clones only, minus some. The repertoire holds over 450,000 clones, roughly nine tenths seen once, with about 1.5% in the top ten. Described treatment: roughly 19 received Ad26.COV2.S at low or high dose, single or two shots; about 5 received placebo; per-sample allocation not given. Sample collection was performed on day 63 after the first vaccine or placebo injection. The receptor was isolated from a person between 18 and 59 years old who received the Ad26.COV2.S COVID-19 vaccine or a placebo. Sample: peripheral blood, taken in a trial of Ad26.COV2.S vaccine versus placebo.

DNA of the CDR3: TGTGCCAGCAGCCCGGGACTAGAAACAGATACGCAGTATTTT. It specifies CASSPGLETDTQYF. The V call is TRBV7-2, the J call TRBJ2-3, with TRBD2 matching 8 bases. CDR1 is SGHTA and CDR2 is FQGNSA in the germline V gene. This CDR3 has 14 residues. Trimming removed 5 bases from V and 3 bases from J; junction bases left unmatched: 4.